Reported below is one T cell receptor beta chain. This sample stems from a study of beta chain features in type 1 diabetes. Expressed TCRB transcripts were sequenced, since all the RNA that had been isolated was reverse transcribed. Only in-frame clones appear in the TCRdb table, and some are missing; sequencing was by immunoSEQ multiplex PCR. The repertoire holds tens of thousands of clones, about 51% seen once, with 2% to 2.5% in the top ten. This CDR3 comprises 16 residues. V shed 2 bases and J shed 4 bases, with 17 bases lying between them. Germline loops: CDR1 SNHLY, CDR2 FYNNEI. The sequencing input was Tregs from blood. This receptor was identified in a young woman in good health. This rearrangement joins TRBV2 to TRBJ2-5; D possibly corresponds to TRBD2 (5 bases). CDR3 coding DNA: TGTGCCAGCAGTGAATCACACAGCGGCCTAAGAGAGACCCAGTACTTC. Its translation is CASSESHSGLRETQYF.